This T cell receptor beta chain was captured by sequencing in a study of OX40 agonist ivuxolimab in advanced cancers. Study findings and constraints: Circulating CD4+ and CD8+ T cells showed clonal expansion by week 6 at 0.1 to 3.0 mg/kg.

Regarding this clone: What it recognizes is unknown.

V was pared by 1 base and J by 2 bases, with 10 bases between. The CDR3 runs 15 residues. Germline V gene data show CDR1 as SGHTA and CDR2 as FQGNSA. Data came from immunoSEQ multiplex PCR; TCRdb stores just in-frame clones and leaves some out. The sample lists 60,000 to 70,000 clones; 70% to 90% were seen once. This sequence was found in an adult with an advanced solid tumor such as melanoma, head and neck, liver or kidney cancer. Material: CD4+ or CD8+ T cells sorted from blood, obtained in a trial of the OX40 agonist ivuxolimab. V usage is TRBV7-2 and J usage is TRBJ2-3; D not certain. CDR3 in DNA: TGTGCCAGCAGCTTAGTTGTGGCCCCCACAGATACGCAGTATTTT. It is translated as CASSLVVAPTDTQYF.